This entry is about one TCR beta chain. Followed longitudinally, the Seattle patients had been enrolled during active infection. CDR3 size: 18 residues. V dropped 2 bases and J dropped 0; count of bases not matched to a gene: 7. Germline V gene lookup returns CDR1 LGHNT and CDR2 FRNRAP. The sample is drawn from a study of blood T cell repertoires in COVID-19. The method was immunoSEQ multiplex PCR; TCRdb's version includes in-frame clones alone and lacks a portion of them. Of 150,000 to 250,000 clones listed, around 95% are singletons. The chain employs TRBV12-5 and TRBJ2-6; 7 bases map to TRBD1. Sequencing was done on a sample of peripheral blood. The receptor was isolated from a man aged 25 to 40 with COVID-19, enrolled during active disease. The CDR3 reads CASGLRGTATSGANVLTF. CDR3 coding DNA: TGTGCTAGTGGTTTGAGGGGGACAGCAACCTCTGGGGCCAACGTCCTGACTTTC.